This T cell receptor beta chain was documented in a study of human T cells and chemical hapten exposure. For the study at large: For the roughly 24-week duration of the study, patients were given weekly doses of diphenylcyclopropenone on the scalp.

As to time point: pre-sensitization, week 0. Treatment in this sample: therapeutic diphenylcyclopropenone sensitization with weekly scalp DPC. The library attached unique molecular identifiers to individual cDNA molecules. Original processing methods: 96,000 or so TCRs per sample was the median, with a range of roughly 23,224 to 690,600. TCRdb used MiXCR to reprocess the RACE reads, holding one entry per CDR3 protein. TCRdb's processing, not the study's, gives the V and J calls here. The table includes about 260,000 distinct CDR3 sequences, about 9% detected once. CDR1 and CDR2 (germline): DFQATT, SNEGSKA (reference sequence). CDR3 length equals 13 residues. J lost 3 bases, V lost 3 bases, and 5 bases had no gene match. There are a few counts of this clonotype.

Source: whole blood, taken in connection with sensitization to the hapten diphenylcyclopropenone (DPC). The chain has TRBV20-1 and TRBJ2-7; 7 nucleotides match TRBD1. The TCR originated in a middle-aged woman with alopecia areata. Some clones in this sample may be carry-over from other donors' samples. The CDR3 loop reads CSASPRGYYEQYF. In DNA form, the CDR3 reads TGCAGTGCTAGTCCCAGGGGGTACTACGAGCAGTACTTC.